The 24 T cell receptor beta chains presented below share a single source sample, sequenced in a study of human T cells and chemical hapten exposure. Using its own MiXCR run on the RACE reads, TCRdb lists one record per CDR3 protein. The data show 80,000 to 100,000 distinct CDR3 sequences, under 15% seen once. Time point here: patch test 1, 2 weeks after DPC sensitization. The treatment is: therapeutic diphenylcyclopropenone sensitization with weekly scalp DPC. The sample in question was whole blood, obtained in connection with sensitization to the hapten diphenylcyclopropenone (DPC). The source of these receptors is a woman in her forties with alopecia areata. Some clones in this sample may be carry-over from other donors' samples.

The J gene is TRBJ2-3, the V gene TRBV29-1, with 7 bases aligning to TRBD1. CDR3 size: 15 residues. Trimming took 6 bases from V and 3 from J; bases not matched to a gene: 12. Germline-derived CDR1 and CDR2 are SQVTM and ANQGSEA. The CDR3 region has the DNA TGCAGCGTACCCGGACAGGATAGGGCGACAGATACGCAGTATTTT. As protein: CSVPGQDRATDTQYF.

This clonotype was counted between two and nine times. The chain is built from TRBV5-1 and TRBJ2-2; D is ambiguous. Looked up from germline, CDR1 is SGHRS and CDR2 is YFSETQ. Trimming removed 4 bases at V and 0 bases at J, with 10 bases between. This CDR3 has 15 amino acids. CDR3 region: CASSGKVPNTGELFF. The CDR3 bases are TGCGCCAGCAGCGGGAAGGTTCCGAACACCGGGGAGCTGTTTTTT.

There are many counts of this clonotype. The chain joins TRBV29-1 to TRBJ2-3, with a tentative D call TRBD2 (6 bases). Trimming stripped 8 bases from V and 2 bases from J, with 17 bases between. Germline V gene data show CDR1 as SQVTM and CDR2 as ANQGSEA. The CDR3 spans 14 residues. The CDR3 DNA reads TGCAGCACGATCGGAGGGGTCCCCACAGATACGCAGTATTTT. This codes for CSTIGGVPTDTQYF.

This clonotype was seen a few times. The V and J genes are TRBV18 and TRBJ2-7, with TRBD2 matching over 12 bases. The trim removed 4 bases at V and 3 bases at J, leaving 7 bases unmatched. Per the germline V gene, CDR1 is KGHSH and CDR2 is LQKENI. The CDR3 is 16 residues long. DNA for the CDR3: TGTGCCAGCTCACGGACTAGCGGGACGGGTCTCTACGAGCAGTACTTC. This sequence encodes CASSRTSGTGLYEQYF.

V and J are TRBV4-2 and TRBJ2-7; D might be TRBD1 or TRBD2, each matching 5 bases. CDR3 size: 13 residues. Trimming cost V 4 bases and J 4 bases, with 11 bases left between them. CDR1 LGHNA and CDR2 YNFKEQ come from the germline V gene. CDR3 amino acids: CASSPGRGYEQYF. Here the CDR3 DNA reads TGTGCCAGCAGCCCGGGGCGAGGGTACGAGCAGTACTTC.

This clonotype was observed many times. V and J are TRBV20-1 and TRBJ1-1; possible D gene TRBD1, 5 bases. The V gene lost 0 bases and the J gene lost 4 bases, with 12 bases spanning the gap. Germline loops: CDR1 DFQATT, CDR2 SNEGSKA (reference sequence). This CDR3 spans 14 amino acids. CDR3 bases: TGCAGTGCTAGAGATGAAGGGGCCGCCACTGAAGCTTTCTTT. It is translated as CSARDEGAATEAFF.

This clonotype was seen only a few times. The rearrangement joins TRBV4-3 to TRBJ2-1; D might be TRBD2 (6 bases). Germline-derived CDR1 and CDR2 are LGHNA and YSLEER. This CDR3 comprises 17 residues. Trimming stripped 1 base from V and 6 bases from J, with 19 bases between. DNA for the CDR3: TGCGCCAGCAGCCAAGGACCGGGAGATTCGGACGGCAATGAGCAGTTCTTC. Its protein product is CASSQGPGDSDGNEQFF.

This clonotype came up a few times. The chain carries TRBV6-5 and TRBJ1-2; possibly TRBD1 for D (5 bases). The CDR3 covers 13 residues. Trimming cost V 4 bases and J 4 bases, with 10 bases left between them. Looked up from germline, CDR1 is MNHEY and CDR2 is SVGAGI. For the CDR3, the DNA is TGTGCCAGCAGTTGGGACCGAATCTATGGCTACACCTTC. It specifies CASSWDRIYGYTF.

The chain employs TRBV7-9 and TRBJ2-3; D perhaps matches TRBD2 (5 bases). The V gene lost 5 bases and the J gene lost 4 bases, with 16 bases spanning the gap. The germline V gene has CDR1 SEHNR and CDR2 FQNEAQ (reference sequence). The CDR3 is made up of 15 amino acids. The CDR3: CASSPWESGADTQYF. For the CDR3, the DNA is TGTGCCAGCAGCCCTTGGGAAAGCGGCGCAGATACGCAGTATTTT.

This clonotype turned up a few times. The chain joins TRBV11-3 to TRBJ2-3, with D tentatively TRBD2 (6 bases). V lost 6 bases, J lost 5 bases, and 21 bases lay in between. CDR3 length equals 16 residues. The germline V gene has CDR1 SGHNT and CDR2 YENEEA. In DNA, the CDR3 is TGTGCCAGCAGGATTTTTGGGACGCCGGAGGGAGATACGCAGTATTTT. Translation gives CASRIFGTPEGDTQYF.

This clonotype was seen a few times. DNA for the CDR3: TGTGCCAGCGGAGCGGGACTCCGGTACGAGCAGTACTTC. This translates into CASGAGLRYEQYF. This chain links TRBV6-2 or TRBV6-3 with TRBJ2-7, with 7 bases aligning to TRBD2. V shed 8 bases and J 4 bases; nucleotides not matched to a gene: 8. This CDR3 has 13 amino acids. Per the germline V gene, CDR1 is MNHEY and CDR2 is SVGEGT.

This clonotype has ten or more counts. This chain uses TRBV19 with TRBJ2-6; D perhaps matches TRBD1 (5 bases). The germline V gene has CDR1 LNHDA and CDR2 SQIVND (reference sequence). There are 17 residues in the CDR3. Trimming removed 7 bases from V and 4 bases from J, with 20 bases in between. The CDR3 reads CASTRAQFISGANVLTF. The DNA of the CDR3 is TGTGCCAGTACCAGGGCTCAATTCATTTCGGGGGCCAACGTCCTGACTTTC.

In its sample, this clonotype was seen a few times. Just one base apart from a much larger clone, this may be a read error. V usage is TRBV28 and J usage is TRBJ2-7; D is undetermined. Germline CDR1 MDHEN, CDR2 SYDVKM. This CDR3 is built from 11 residues. Trimming stripped 6 bases from V and 3 bases from J, with 6 bases between. This chain's CDR3 is CASSTGYEQYF. CDR3 nucleotide sequence: TGTGCCAGCAGCACCGGCTACGAGCAGTACTTC.

The chain is built from TRBV6-5 and TRBJ1-1; tentative D call: TRBD1 (6 bases). V shed 6 bases and J shed 7 bases, with 12 bases lying between them. CDR3 length: 12 amino acids. The V gene's germline CDR1 is MNHEY and CDR2 SVGAGI. CDR3 nucleotides: TGTGCCAGCAGCGACAGGCGGTATGAAGCTTTCTTT. It codes for CASSDRRYEAFF.

This clonotype was observed many times. The chain links TRBV4-3 to TRBJ1-2; D is possibly TRBD1 (6 bases). This CDR3 is 15 amino acids long. Germline CDR1 and CDR2: LGHNA and YSLEER. With 3 bases removed from V and 0 bases from J, the gap between germline ends came to 11 bases. The CDR3 spells CASSQTGPANYGYTF. The CDR3 DNA reads TGCGCCAGCAGCCAGACAGGCCCCGCTAACTATGGCTACACCTTC.

This clonotype was detected many times. Here the CDR3 reads CASSRPSGGTDTQYF. In nucleotides, the CDR3 is TGTGCCAGCAGCAGGCCCAGCGGAGGCACAGATACGCAGTATTTT. This chain joins TRBV5-4 and TRBJ2-3; TRBD2 is a possible D gene (5 bases). CDR3 length equals 15 residues. CDR1 and CDR2 from the germline V gene are SGHNT and YYREEE (reference sequence). V was cut by 4 bases and J by 1 base, with 13 bases left in between.

This clonotype was counted a few times. The rearrangement uses TRBV7-2 and TRBJ2-3; 8 bases align to TRBD2. The germline gives CDR1 SGHTA, CDR2 FQGNSA. The CDR3 runs to 13 residues. J gave up 6 bases and V 3 bases, and 2 bases lay outside the gene matches. CDR3 in amino acids: CASSFSGTDTQYF. The CDR3 nucleotides read TGTGCCAGCAGCTTTAGCGGGACCGATACGCAGTATTTT.

This clonotype showed up just a few times. The chain recombines TRBV5-1 with TRBJ1-2; D gene unclear. Germline CDR1 SGHRS, CDR2 YFSETQ. The CDR3 extends over 13 amino acids. V lost 2 bases to trimming and J lost 3 bases, with 8 bases between them. The CDR3 bases are TGCGCCAGCAGCTTCCAGGAGCACTATGGCTACACCTTC. It is translated as CASSFQEHYGYTF.

The V gene is TRBV28, the J gene TRBJ2-7; D is ambiguous. With 2 bases removed from V and 3 bases from J, the gap between germline ends came to 11 bases. Germline CDR1 reads MDHEN; CDR2 reads SYDVKM. This CDR3 contains 14 residues. The CDR3 reads CASSLGLGNYEQYF. In nucleotides, the CDR3 is TGTGCCAGCAGTTTAGGGCTAGGAAACTACGAGCAGTACTTC.

In this sample, this clonotype turned up many times. The chain couples TRBV7-2 to TRBJ2-1; D tentatively reads TRBD1 or TRBD2 (5 bases each). Germline V CDR1 and CDR2: SGHTA, FQGNSA. V lost 5 bases and J 10 bases, leaving 21 bases between the germline ends. CDR3 length: 15 amino acids. The CDR3, as DNA: TGTGCCAGCAGCACACGGGACCCAGGGTCTAACGAGCAGTTCTTC. As protein: CASSTRDPGSNEQFF.

The table lists this clonotype with many counts. The chain couples TRBV6-5 to TRBJ2-1; either TRBD1 or TRBD2 may fit D (5 bases each). The V end was cut by 4 bases, the J end by 4 bases, with 29 bases between. The CDR3 has 20 amino acids. The V gene's germline CDR1 is MNHEY and CDR2 SVGAGI. The CDR3 sequence: CASSLRQGTPAGENYNEQFF. The CDR3 bases are TGTGCCAGCAGTTTGCGGCAAGGGACCCCGGCCGGGGAGAATTACAATGAGCAGTTCTTC.

This clonotype has at least ten counts. This chain links TRBV7-8 with TRBJ2-1; 11 bases are shared with TRBD2. With V trimmed by 3 bases and J by 9 bases, 4 bases remained unmatched. This CDR3 comprises 14 residues. Germline-derived CDR1 and CDR2 are SGHVS and FQNEAQ. CDR3 bases: TGTGCCAGCAGCTTGGGGACTAGCGGCCGTGAGCAGTTCTTC. It specifies CASSLGTSGREQFF. Supplemented by reference TRBV7-8 and TRBJ2-1, the full variable domain reads GAGVSQSPRYKVAKRGQDVALRCDPISGHVSLFWYQQALGQGPEFLTYFQNEAQLDKSGLPSDRFFAERPEGSVSTLKIQRTQQEDSAVYLCASSLGTSGREQFFGPGTRLTVL.

V gene TRBV19 combines with J gene TRBJ1-1, with unresolved D. V shed 3 bases and J shed 3 bases, with 5 bases lying between them. This CDR3 has 12 residues. CDR1 is LNHDA and CDR2 is SQIVND in the germline V gene (reference sequence). CDR3 in amino acids: CASSIFDTEAFF. The CDR3 DNA reads as TGTGCCAGTAGTATCTTCGACACTGAAGCTTTCTTT.

The chain is built from TRBV28 and TRBJ1-1; 8 positions match TRBD1. Trimming at V came to 2 bases and at J to 2 bases, leaving 4 bases not matched to a gene. Germline assignment: CDR1 MDHEN and CDR2 SYDVKM. CDR3 size: 15 residues. CDR3 in amino acids: CASSLVAGGNTEAFF. Here the CDR3 DNA reads TGTGCCAGCAGTTTAGTGGCAGGGGGCAACACTGAAGCTTTCTTT. The full variable domain, rest sourced from reference TRBV28 and TRBJ1-1, is DVKVTQSSRYLVKRTGEKVFLECVQDMDHENMFWYRQDPGLGLRLIYFSYDVKMKEKGDIPEGYSVSREKKERFSLILESASTNQTSMYLCASSLVAGGNTEAFFGQGTRLTVV.